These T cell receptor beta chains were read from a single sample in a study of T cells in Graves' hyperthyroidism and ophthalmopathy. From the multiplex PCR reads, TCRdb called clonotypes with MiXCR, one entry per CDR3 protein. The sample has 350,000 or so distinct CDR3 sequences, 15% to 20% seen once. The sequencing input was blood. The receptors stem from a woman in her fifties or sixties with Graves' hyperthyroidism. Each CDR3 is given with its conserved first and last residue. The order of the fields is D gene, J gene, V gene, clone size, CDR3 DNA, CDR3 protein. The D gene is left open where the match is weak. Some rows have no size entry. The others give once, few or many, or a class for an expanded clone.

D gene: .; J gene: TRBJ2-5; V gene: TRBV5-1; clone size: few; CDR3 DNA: TGCGCCAGCAGGGAGACCCAGTACTTC; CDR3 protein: CASRETQYF
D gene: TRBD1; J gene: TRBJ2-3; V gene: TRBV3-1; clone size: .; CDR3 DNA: TGTGCCAGCAGTCCTCAGGGGGATACAGATACGCAGTATTTT; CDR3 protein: CASSPQGDTDTQYF
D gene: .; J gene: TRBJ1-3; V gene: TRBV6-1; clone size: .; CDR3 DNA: TGTGCCAGCAGACTGGGACTGCTCTCTGGAAACACCATATATTTT; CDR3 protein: CASRLGLLSGNTIYF
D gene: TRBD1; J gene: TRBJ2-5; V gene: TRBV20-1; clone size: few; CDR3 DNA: TGCAGTGCTGACAGGGGGCTGGGAGAGACCCAGTACTTC; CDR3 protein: CSADRGLGETQYF
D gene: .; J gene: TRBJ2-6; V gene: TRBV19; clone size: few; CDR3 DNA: TGTGCCAGTAGTATCGGGCAGGGAGGACCTGGGGCCAACGTCCTGACTTTC; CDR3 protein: CASSIGQGGPGANVLTF
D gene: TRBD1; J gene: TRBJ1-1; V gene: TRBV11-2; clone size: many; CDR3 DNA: TGTGCCAGCAGCGCCAGACAGGGGGCGACCACTGAAGCTTTCTTT; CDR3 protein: CASSARQGATTEAFF
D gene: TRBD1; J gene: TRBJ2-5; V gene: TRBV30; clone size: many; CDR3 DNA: TGTGCCTGGAGTGGAATAGGGGGCGAGACCCAGTACTTC; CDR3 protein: CAWSGIGGETQYF
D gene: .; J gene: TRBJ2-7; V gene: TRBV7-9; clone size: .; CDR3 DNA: TGTGCCAGCAGCTTATACGGAGGGCCAGACTCCGAGCAGTACTTC; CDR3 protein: CASSLYGGPDSEQYF
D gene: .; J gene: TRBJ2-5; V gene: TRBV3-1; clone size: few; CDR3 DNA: TGTGCCAGCAGCCAAGGGCCGGGACTTTCCCAAGAGACCCAGTACTTC; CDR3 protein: CASSQGPGLSQETQYF
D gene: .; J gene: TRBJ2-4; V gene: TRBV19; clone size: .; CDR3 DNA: TGTGCCAGTAGTATGGAGGCAGGAAACATTCAGTACTTC; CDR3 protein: CASSMEAGNIQYF
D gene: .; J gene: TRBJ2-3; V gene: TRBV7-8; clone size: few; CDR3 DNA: TGTGCCAGCAGCTCCCCTAGCGTAGTGACGCAGTATTTT; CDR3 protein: CASSSPSVVTQYF
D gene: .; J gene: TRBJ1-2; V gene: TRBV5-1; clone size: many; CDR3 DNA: TGCGCCAGCAGCCCGGACATGGTCGGGTATAACTATGGCTACACCTTC; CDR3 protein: CASSPDMVGYNYGYTF
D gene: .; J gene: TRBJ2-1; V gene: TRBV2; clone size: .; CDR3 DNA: TGTGCCAGCAGGGTATCGGGTGCTGAGCAGTTCTTC; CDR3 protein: CASRVSGAEQFF
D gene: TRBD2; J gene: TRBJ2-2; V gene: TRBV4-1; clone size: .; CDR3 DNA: TGCGCCAGCAGCCAAGACGTTAGCGGGGGATGGGGGGAGCTGTTTTTT; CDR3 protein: CASSQDVSGGWGELFF
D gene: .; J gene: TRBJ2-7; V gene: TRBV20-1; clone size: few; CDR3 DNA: TGCAGTGCTCTGGGACCGCCAGGCGACGAGCAGTACTTC; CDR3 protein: CSALGPPGDEQYF
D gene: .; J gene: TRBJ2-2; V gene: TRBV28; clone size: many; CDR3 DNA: TGTGCCAGCAGTACCCACATCTTGAATGATCACACCGGGGAGCTGTTTTTT; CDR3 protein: CASSTHILNDHTGELFF
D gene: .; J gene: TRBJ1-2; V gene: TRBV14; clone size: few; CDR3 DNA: TGTGCCAGCAGCCTCCAAGGGGCCACAAACTATGGCTACACCTTC; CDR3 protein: CASSLQGATNYGYTF
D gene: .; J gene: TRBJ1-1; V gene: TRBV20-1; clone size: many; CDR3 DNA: TGCAGTGCTAGACGAGGGACAAACACTGAAGCTTTCTTT; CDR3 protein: CSARRGTNTEAFF
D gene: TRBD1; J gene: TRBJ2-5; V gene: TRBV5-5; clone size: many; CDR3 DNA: TGTGCCAGCAGCTTGACAGGGGTAGAGACCCAGTACTTC; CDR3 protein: CASSLTGVETQYF
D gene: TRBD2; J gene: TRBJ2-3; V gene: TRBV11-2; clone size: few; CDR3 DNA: TGTGCCAGCAGTCTTAGCGGGGGGGCGATCTCGGATACGCAGTATTTT; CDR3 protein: CASSLSGGAISDTQYF
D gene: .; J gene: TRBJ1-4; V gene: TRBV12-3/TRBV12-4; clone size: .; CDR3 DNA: TGTGCCAGCAGTTTTGCACAGGGTTTTGAAAAACTGTTTTTT; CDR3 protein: CASSFAQGFEKLFF
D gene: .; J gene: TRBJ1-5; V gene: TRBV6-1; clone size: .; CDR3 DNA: TGTGCCAGCAGTGAAGAGGTCTGGCAGCCCCAGCATTTT; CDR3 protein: CASSEEVWQPQHF
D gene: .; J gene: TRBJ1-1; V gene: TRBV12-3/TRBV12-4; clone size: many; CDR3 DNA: TGTGCCAGCAGTTTAGAAGTCGGGCAGAGCACTGAAGCTTTCTTT; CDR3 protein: CASSLEVGQSTEAFF
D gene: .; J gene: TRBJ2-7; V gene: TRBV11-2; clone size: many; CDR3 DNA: TGTGCCAGCAGTTCAGTTTCTGGGAAGAGGGCCTACGAGCAGTACTTC; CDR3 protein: CASSSVSGKRAYEQYF
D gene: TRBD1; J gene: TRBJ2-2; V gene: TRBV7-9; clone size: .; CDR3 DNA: TGTGCCAGCAGTAAAACCGGGACAGGGACCGGGGAGCTGTTTTTT; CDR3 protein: CASSKTGTGTGELFF
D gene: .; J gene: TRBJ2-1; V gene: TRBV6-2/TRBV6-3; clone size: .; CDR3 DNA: TGTGCCAGCATCATGGGGACACTCAACAATGAGCAGTTCTTC; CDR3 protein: CASIMGTLNNEQFF
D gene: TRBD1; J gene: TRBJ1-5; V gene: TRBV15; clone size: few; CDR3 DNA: TGTGCCACCAGCAGAAAGGGACAGGGGTTCAATCAGCCCCAGCATTTT; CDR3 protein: CATSRKGQGFNQPQHF